The 30 T cell receptor beta chains in this list originate from one sample, sequenced in a study of identical twins. From the 5' RACE reads, TCRdb called clonotypes with MiXCR, one entry per CDR3 protein. The sample holds 1.5 million to 2 million distinct CDR3 sequences, under 35% seen once. The sample was cord blood. The source of these receptors is a newborn girl in good health.

A remark on this clonotype: A junction end diverges from the germline sequence, so it may reflect a read error. This chain connects TRBV7-2 to TRBJ2-3, with no clear D. This CDR3 is 14 amino acids long. Germline V gene sequence: CDR1 SGHTA, CDR2 FQGNSA. CDR3 in DNA: TGCGCCAGCAGCTTAGGGCCCGACCGGGATACGCAGTATTTT. Residues: CASSLGPDRDTQYF.

The rearrangement links TRBV2 to TRBJ1-2, with D tentatively TRBD1 (6 bases). V dropped 4 bases and J dropped 6 bases, with 15 bases sitting between them. This CDR3 has 14 residues. Germline V lookup: CDR1 SNHLY, CDR2 FYNNEI. CDR3 in amino acids: CASSVGPGEDGYTF. The CDR3 nucleotides are TGTGCCAGCAGTGTGGGGCCAGGGGAGGATGGCTACACCTTC.

This clonotype was counted a few times. This chain uses TRBV6-5 with TRBJ1-1; D gene ambiguous. The CDR3 runs 14 residues. Germline CDR1 is MNHEY and CDR2 is SVGAGI. Trimming took 2 bases from V and 1 from J, leaving 8 bases between them. The CDR3 sequence: CASSYRTANTEAFF. Here the CDR3 DNA reads TGTGCCAGCAGTTACCGGACTGCGAACACTGAAGCTTTCTTT.

The V call is TRBV6-6, the J call TRBJ1-5; D remains unclear. The CDR3 covers 17 residues. With 0 bases removed from V and 6 bases from J, the gap between germline ends came to 18 bases. The V gene's germline CDR1 is MNHNY and CDR2 SVGAGI (reference sequence). As DNA, the CDR3 is TGTGCCAGCAGTTACTCGATGGCCGCCCAAGGTGCTCAGCCCCAGCATTTT. It is translated as CASSYSMAAQGAQPQHF.

V and J are TRBV14 and TRBJ2-1, with 13 bases aligning to TRBD2. Germline lookup yields CDR1 SGHDN and CDR2 FVKESK. With V trimmed by 6 bases and J by 4 bases, 12 bases remained unmatched. The length of the CDR3 is 18 residues. The CDR3 protein is CASSGTSGMVVWYNEQFF. The CDR3 DNA sequence: TGTGCCAGCAGTGGGACTAGCGGGATGGTCGTGTGGTACAATGAGCAGTTCTTC.

In the case of this clonotype: The CDR3 end shows no conserved phenylalanine or tryptophan, and so a read error is likely. This chain links TRBV12-3 or TRBV12-4 with TRBJ2-7, with 7 bases matching TRBD1. Unmatched junction bases numbered 9, after V lost 2 bases and J lost 2 bases. This CDR3 spans 16 amino acids. As DNA, the CDR3 is TGTGCCAGCAGTTTAATCCCGGGACAGAAAGCCTACGAGCAGTACTCC. Translating gives CASSLIPGQKAYEQYS.

This clonotype showed up many times. This chain uses TRBV20-1 with TRBJ2-7, with D perhaps TRBD1 (5 bases). The V end was cut by 4 bases, the J end by 1 base, with 14 bases between. Germline V gives CDR1 DFQATT, CDR2 SNEGSKA (reference sequence). This CDR3 spans 14 amino acids. The CDR3 bases are TGCAGTGCTAAATACAGGTACCAATCCTACGAGCAGTACTTC. Translated, it gives CSAKYRYQSYEQYF.

This clonotype was counted a few times. This chain uses TRBV20-1 with TRBJ2-1; weak D call: TRBD2 (6 bases). The CDR3 is 17 amino acids. Trimming cost V 0 bases and J 0 bases, with 15 bases left between them. Per germline, CDR1 DFQATT and CDR2 SNEGSKA (reference sequence). This CDR3 reads CSARDLLAQSSYNEQFF. The DNA for the CDR3 is TGCAGTGCTAGAGATCTGCTAGCGCAGAGCTCCTACAATGAGCAGTTCTTC.

Only a few counts were recorded for this clonotype. The chain links TRBV10-3 to TRBJ2-7; no clear D. The CDR3 has 12 amino acids. Per germline, CDR1 ENHRY and CDR2 SYGVKD. Trimming cost V 4 bases and J 6 bases, with 10 bases left between them. This CDR3 is CAISVRPSEQYF. Here the CDR3 DNA reads TGTGCCATCAGTGTTCGACCTTCCGAGCAGTACTTC.

The chain recombines TRBV9 with TRBJ2-2; D may match TRBD1 or TRBD2 (6 bases each). This CDR3 has 14 residues. V shed 3 bases and J shed 5 bases, with 11 bases lying between them. The V gene's germline CDR1 is SGDLS and CDR2 YYNGEE. The CDR3 loop is CASSGGASTGELFF. The DNA of the CDR3 is TGTGCCAGCAGCGGGGGGGCCTCGACCGGGGAGCTGTTTTTT.

This clonotype was seen a few times. This sequence joins TRBV7-2 and TRBJ1-1; D may be TRBD1 (5 bases). The CDR3 is made up of 16 amino acids. Germline V gene sequence: CDR1 SGHTA, CDR2 FQGNSA. V lost 1 base and J lost 0, with 12 bases in between. For the CDR3, the DNA is TGTGCCAGCAGCTTAGTCGGGGGGTTCATGAACACTGAAGCTTTCTTT. Protein: CASSLVGGFMNTEAFF.

In this sample, this clonotype turned up a few times. The chain has TRBV9 and TRBJ2-4; the D gene is possibly TRBD2 (5 bases). The J call may not be correct, given that the DNA end is closer to TRBJ2-7. This CDR3 is built from 15 residues. CDR1 is SGDLS and CDR2 is YYNGEE in the germline V gene. In DNA form, the CDR3 reads TGTGCCAGCAGCGTAGACGGCAGCGGAGCCTACGAGCAGTACTTC. It encodes CASSVDGSGAYEQYF.

This clonotype was found a few times. The genes are TRBV28 and TRBJ2-1; a weak D match, TRBD2 (5 bases). The CDR3 runs to 17 residues. CDR1 and CDR2 from the germline V gene are MDHEN and SYDVKM. The V and J ends lost 7 bases and 0 bases respectively, with 19 bases between them. The CDR3 DNA sequence: TGTGCCAGCACCGTAAGTTGGAGGAGGAGCTCCTACAATGAGCAGTTCTTC. This gives the protein CASTVSWRRSSYNEQFF.

The V call is TRBV20-1, the J call TRBJ2-7, with TRBD2 matching 13 bases. Gene TRBJ2-5 matches the end of the DNA better, so the J call may be wrong. Germline V gene lookup returns CDR1 DFQATT and CDR2 SNEGSKA (reference sequence). CDR3 length: 19 residues. The DNA for the CDR3 is TGCAGTGCTAGAGATGACCCCCTACTAGCGGGGGGGCCCCAAGAGACCCAGTACTTC. As protein: CSARDDPLLAGGPQETQYF.

A few counts support this clonotype. V gene TRBV27 combines with J gene TRBJ1-2; D is unresolved. The germline V gene has CDR1 MNHEY and CDR2 SMNVEV (reference sequence). V gave up 4 bases and J gave up 1 base, with 10 bases separating them. The CDR3 contains 14 residues. CDR3 DNA sequence: TGTGCCAGCAGTTCGACCAGGTTTAACTATGGCTACACCTTC. Protein sequence: CASSSTRFNYGYTF.

This clonotype was picked up a small number of times. The V call is TRBV7-9, the J call TRBJ2-3, with no clear D. This CDR3 has 13 amino acids. V was pared by 5 bases and J by 2 bases, with 8 bases between. Germline CDR1 reads SEHNR; CDR2 reads FQNEAQ (reference sequence). The CDR3 coding sequence is TGTGCCAGCAGCCTCCAGGACACAGATACGCAGTATTTT. Protein product: CASSLQDTDTQYF.

The chain has TRBV6-4 and TRBJ1-6; TRBD1 matches 8 bases. Germline V gives CDR1 MRHNA, CDR2 SNTAGT. After removal of 7 bases from V and 6 bases from J, the junction contained 8 bases not matched to a gene. The CDR3 extends over 15 amino acids. CDR3 coding DNA: TGTGCCAGCAAGGGACAGGCGGGGGGTAATTCACCCCTCCACTTT. It codes for CASKGQAGGNSPLHF.

This chain links TRBV20-1 with TRBJ2-1; TRBD2 matches at 8 bases. The CDR3 consists of 14 residues. CDR1 and CDR2 (germline): DFQATT, SNEGSKA (reference sequence). V was clipped by 6 bases and J by 0 bases; unmatched bases: 4. In nucleotides, the CDR3 is TGCAGTGCGGACACTAGCGGCTCCTACAATGAGCAGTTCTTC. Its protein is CSADTSGSYNEQFF.

The chain carries TRBV7-8 and TRBJ1-2, with D uncertain. The germline CDR1 and CDR2 sequences are SGHVS and FQNEAQ. V was trimmed by 4 bases and J by 5 bases, leaving 14 bases between them. CDR3 length: 14 residues. The CDR3 DNA reads as TGTGCCAGCAGCTCCTTGGATGTCATATATGGCTACACCTTC. This sequence encodes CASSSLDVIYGYTF.

This clonotype showed up just a few times. The chain has TRBV10-3 and TRBJ2-3; TRBD2 aligns across 12 bases. This CDR3 is 16 amino acids long. Germline V gives CDR1 ENHRY, CDR2 SYGVKD. Trimming removed 0 bases from V and 3 bases from J; junction bases left unmatched: 1. Here the CDR3 reads CAISESTSGRTDTQYF. CDR3 coding DNA: TGTGCCATCAGTGAGTCGACTAGCGGGAGAACAGATACGCAGTATTTT.

This clonotype was detected a few times. This sequence joins TRBV20-1 and TRBJ2-3, with D perhaps being TRBD1 or TRBD2 (6 bases each). The CDR3 contains 16 residues. Germline V lookup: CDR1 DFQATT, CDR2 SNEGSKA (reference sequence). Trimming left V 0 bases short and J 6 bases short, with 19 bases between. The CDR3 DNA reads TGCAGTGCTAGAGATAGGGGGGACTCTTTCACGGATACGCAGTATTTT. It is translated as CSARDRGDSFTDTQYF.

The chain joins TRBV12-3 or TRBV12-4 to TRBJ2-3; D may be TRBD2 (6 bases). CDR3 length: 16 amino acids. Deletions cut 3 bases from V and 4 bases from J, with 17 bases between. The CDR3 sequence is CASSFSAGGGADTQYF. Here the CDR3 DNA reads TGTGCCAGCAGTTTCTCAGCGGGCGGAGGAGCAGATACGCAGTATTTT.

On this clonotype itself: A read error may account for a junction end that differs from germline. The chain carries TRBV6-6 and TRBJ1-4; possible D gene TRBD1, 5 bases. CDR1 MNHNY and CDR2 SVGAGI come from the germline V gene (reference sequence). This CDR3 is built from 12 residues. The CDR3 coding sequence is TGTGCCGGCAGGCTAGGGACTGAAAAACTGTTTTTT. It specifies CAGRLGTEKLFF.

CDR3 in amino acids: CASSKPGTPYGYTF. CDR3 coding DNA: TGTGCCAGCAGTAAACCAGGGACTCCTTATGGCTACACCTTC. The chain combines TRBV28 with TRBJ1-2; maybe TRBD1 (5 bases). Trimming cost V 5 bases and J 5 bases, with 15 bases left between them. Germline V lookup: CDR1 MDHEN, CDR2 SYDVKM. The CDR3 covers 14 residues.

As DNA, the CDR3 is TGTGCCAGCAACCCCCAGCGGGGGAATCAAGAGACCCAGTACTTC. This codes for CASNPQRGNQETQYF. The rearrangement uses TRBV6-2 or TRBV6-3 and TRBJ2-5, with TRBD2 matching over 8 bases. Germline CDR1 MNHEY, CDR2 SVGEGT. Trimming took 7 bases from V and 2 from J; bases not matched to a gene: 9. The length of the CDR3 is 15 residues.

The V gene is TRBV5-1, the J gene TRBJ2-3, with D possibly being TRBD2 (6 bases). Germline CDR1 and CDR2: SGHRS and YFSETQ. V was cut by 1 base and J by 4 bases, with 13 bases left in between. The CDR3 extends over 15 amino acids. The CDR3 is CASSLTSRGSDTQYF. CDR3 nucleotides: TGCGCCAGCAGCTTGACTAGTCGGGGGTCAGATACGCAGTATTTT.

The V and J genes are TRBV6-5 and TRBJ2-5; D unresolved. Trimming left V 4 bases short and J 2 bases short, with 17 bases between. The CDR3 has 16 amino acids. Germline V CDR1 and CDR2: MNHEY, SVGAGI. The CDR3 DNA sequence: TGTGCCAGCAGTTCAGTCAGAGCTCGGCGGCAAGAGACCCAGTACTTC. Its protein product is CASSSVRARRQETQYF.

This chain links TRBV7-2 with TRBJ2-3, with D tentatively TRBD1 or TRBD2 (5 bases each). Germline V gene data show CDR1 as SGHTA and CDR2 as FQGNSA. V shed 5 bases and J shed 1 base, with 13 bases lying between them. The length of the CDR3 is 15 residues. The CDR3 DNA sequence: TGTGCCAGCAGCCCTACACGAGGGGGCACAGATACGCAGTATTTT. It yields the protein CASSPTRGGTDTQYF.

Only a few counts were recorded for this clonotype. The chain employs TRBV2 and TRBJ1-6; D unclear. The germline V and J ends were trimmed by 7 bases and 6 bases, with 13 bases remaining between them. Germline CDR1 and CDR2: SNHLY and FYNNEI. The CDR3 is 14 amino acids. The CDR3 coding sequence is TGTGCCAGCACATTCGACCCGACTAATTCACCCCTCCACTTT. This sequence encodes CASTFDPTNSPLHF.

This clonotype has more than one count but fewer than ten. The chain carries TRBV6-6 and TRBJ2-7, with D tentatively TRBD1 or TRBD2 (5 bases each). Per the germline V gene, CDR1 is MNHNY and CDR2 is SVGAGI (reference sequence). With 3 bases removed from V and 0 bases from J, the gap between germline ends came to 15 bases. The CDR3 loop spans 16 amino acids. The CDR3 here is CASSYGGGSTSYEQYF. In nucleotides, the CDR3 is TGTGCCAGCAGTTATGGGGGTGGCAGCACCTCCTACGAGCAGTACTTC.